This entry lists 13 T cell receptor beta chains sequenced from one sample in a study of neurological immune-mediated disorders. TCRdb called the 5' RACE reads again in MiXCR, with one record for every CDR3 protein. The sample has more than 30,000 distinct CDR3 sequences, 6.5% to 7.5% seen once. What was sequenced was CD4+ T cells from blood. These receptors were taken from a man over 45 in good health.

There are many counts of this clonotype. The chain combines TRBV5-6 with TRBJ2-7; 7 positions agree with TRBD1. V lost 2 bases to trimming and J lost 3 bases; unmatched junction nucleotides: 8. The CDR3 is made up of 15 amino acids. Germline lookup yields CDR1 SGHDT and CDR2 YYEEEE. The CDR3, as DNA: TGTGCCAGCAGCTTCCGACAGGGTAACGGCTACGAGCAGTACTTC. Protein product: CASSFRQGNGYEQYF.

Many counts were recorded for this clonotype. The chain employs TRBV11-2 and TRBJ2-7; 11 bases fit TRBD2. Unmatched junction bases numbered 2, after V lost 4 bases and J lost 3 bases. Germline CDR1 SGHAT, CDR2 FQNNGV. The CDR3 sequence is 14 residues long. The CDR3 is CASSSTSGSYEQYF. The DNA for the CDR3 is TGTGCCAGCAGCTCAACTAGCGGGAGCTACGAGCAGTACTTC.

This clonotype was recorded many times. The chain carries TRBV29-1 and TRBJ1-1; D call uncertain. V was trimmed by 5 bases and J by 4 bases, leaving 8 bases between them. Germline assignment: CDR1 SQVTM and CDR2 ANQGSEA. The CDR3 is 11 amino acids. CDR3 sequence reads: CSVLGSTEAFF. The DNA for the CDR3 is TGCAGCGTTTTGGGGAGCACTGAAGCTTTCTTT.

This clonotype was picked up a small number of times. The rearrangement joins TRBV4-2 to TRBJ2-7, with 7 bases lining up with TRBD2. The CDR3 is 15 residues long. The trim removed 0 bases at V and 5 bases at J, leaving 7 bases unmatched. Per germline, CDR1 LGHNA and CDR2 YNFKEQ. This CDR3 is CASSQDSPGRDEQYF. As DNA, the CDR3 is TGTGCCAGCAGCCAAGATTCCCCAGGGAGGGACGAGCAGTACTTC.

This clonotype came up many times. This rearrangement joins TRBV20-1 to TRBJ2-1; TRBD2 is a possible D gene (6 bases). The CDR3 covers 13 residues. Germline CDR1 is DFQATT and CDR2 is SNEGSKA (reference sequence). Trimming removed 6 bases at V and 10 bases at J, with 19 bases between. Here the CDR3 DNA reads TGCAGTGCAACGGGACTCCGCGTTGGGGAGCAGTTCTTC. Translated, it gives CSATGLRVGEQFF.

This clonotype was found many times. The chain employs TRBV5-6 and TRBJ2-1, with D hard to call. The V gene lost 6 bases and the J gene lost 0 bases, with 16 bases spanning the gap. Germline CDR1 SGHDT, CDR2 YYEEEE. This CDR3 is 16 amino acids long. CDR3 nucleotide sequence: TGTGCCAGCAACATACGAGCGCGATTCTCCTACAATGAGCAGTTCTTC. Its protein product is CASNIRARFSYNEQFF.

This clonotype appeared many times. The J gene is TRBJ1-4, the V gene TRBV6-5, with 7 bases lining up with TRBD1. The CDR3 has 15 amino acids. Germline CDR1 reads MNHEY; CDR2 reads SVGAGI. V gave up 6 bases and J gave up 7 bases; unmatched junction bases: 11. DNA for the CDR3: TGTGCCAGCAGCCCTCGGCGACAGGGCGGTGAAAAACTGTTTTTT. This encodes CASSPRRQGGEKLFF.

This clonotype was seen repeatedly, ten times or more. The chain joins TRBV20-1 to TRBJ2-7, with D possibly TRBD2 on 5 matching bases. Germline loops: CDR1 DFQATT, CDR2 SNEGSKA (reference sequence). V was trimmed by 7 bases and J by 4 bases, leaving 14 bases between them. CDR3 length equals 12 residues. CDR3 in amino acids: CSGGGQSYEQYF. The CDR3 bases are TGCAGTGGAGGCGGGCAATCGTACGAGCAGTACTTC.

The chain carries TRBV20-1 and TRBJ1-1; D is undetermined. The CDR3 covers 12 residues. V lost 4 bases and J lost 4, with 10 bases in between. Germline-derived CDR1 and CDR2 are DFQATT and SNEGSKA (reference sequence). The CDR3 loop is CSAIRGGTEAFF. In DNA, the CDR3 is TGCAGTGCTATTCGGGGTGGCACTGAAGCTTTCTTT.

This clonotype was detected many times. J is TRBJ2-1 and V is TRBV18; 7 positions match TRBD2. Germline values: CDR1 KGHSH, CDR2 LQKENI. Losses at the gene ends were 2 bases for V and 9 bases for J; bases not matched to a gene: 7. The CDR3 runs to 14 residues. The DNA for the CDR3 is TGTGCCAGCTCACCATCCGGGACGGGGGGTGAGCAGTTCTTC. Amino acid sequence: CASSPSGTGGEQFF.

This clonotype appeared many times. The gene calls are TRBV29-1 and TRBJ2-3; TRBD2 agrees at 11 bases. This CDR3 region has 13 residues. Germline CDR1 is SQVTM and CDR2 is ANQGSEA. Unmatched junction bases numbered 4, after V lost 6 bases and J lost 5 bases. The CDR3: CSVGSGRGDTQYF. The CDR3 DNA reads as TGCAGCGTCGGTAGCGGGAGGGGAGATACGCAGTATTTT.

This clonotype appeared many times. The V call is TRBV20-1, the J call TRBJ2-7; TRBD1 aligns across 8 bases. The ends lost 2 bases at V and 1 base at J; junction bases unmatched: 7. This CDR3 is 15 amino acids long. The germline CDR1 and CDR2 sequences are DFQATT and SNEGSKA (reference sequence). This chain's CDR3 is CSARYPRQGSYEQYF. CDR3 DNA sequence: TGCAGTGCTAGATACCCGAGACAGGGGTCCTACGAGCAGTACTTC.

This clonotype was counted at least ten times. V usage is TRBV4-1 and J usage is TRBJ2-7, with TRBD2 matching over 8 bases. With 10 bases clipped from V and 2 bases from J, the junction kept 4 bases outside the gene matches. Germline CDR1 is MGHRA and CDR2 is YSYEKL. The CDR3 extends over 12 amino acids. The CDR3, as DNA: TGCGCCACCGGGGGGGGGCCCTACGAGCAGTACTTC. The encoded protein is CATGGGPYEQYF.